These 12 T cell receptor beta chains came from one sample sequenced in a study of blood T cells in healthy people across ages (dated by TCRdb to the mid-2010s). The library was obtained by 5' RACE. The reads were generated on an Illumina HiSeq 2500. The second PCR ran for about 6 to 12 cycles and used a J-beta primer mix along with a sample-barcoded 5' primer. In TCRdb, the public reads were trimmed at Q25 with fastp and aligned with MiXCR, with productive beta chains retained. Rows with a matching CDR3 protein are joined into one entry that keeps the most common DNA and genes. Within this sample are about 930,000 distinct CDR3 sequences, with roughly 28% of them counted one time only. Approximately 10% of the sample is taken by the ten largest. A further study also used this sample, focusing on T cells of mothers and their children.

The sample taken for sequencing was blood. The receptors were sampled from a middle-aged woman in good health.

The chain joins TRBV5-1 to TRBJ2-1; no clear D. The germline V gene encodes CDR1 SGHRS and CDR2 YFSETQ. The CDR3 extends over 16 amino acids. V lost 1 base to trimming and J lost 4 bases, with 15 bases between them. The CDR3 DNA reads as TGCGCCAGCAGCTTGAGACCATCGGTTTTATACAATGAGCAGTTCTTC. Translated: CASSLRPSVLYNEQFF.

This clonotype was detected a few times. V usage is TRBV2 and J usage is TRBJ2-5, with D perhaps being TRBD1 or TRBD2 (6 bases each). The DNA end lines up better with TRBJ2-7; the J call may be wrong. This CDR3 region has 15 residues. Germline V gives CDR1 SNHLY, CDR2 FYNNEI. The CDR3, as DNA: TGTGCCAGCACAAAAAGTCCCAGGGGCGGGGACGAGCAGTACTTC. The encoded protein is CASTKSPRGGDEQYF.

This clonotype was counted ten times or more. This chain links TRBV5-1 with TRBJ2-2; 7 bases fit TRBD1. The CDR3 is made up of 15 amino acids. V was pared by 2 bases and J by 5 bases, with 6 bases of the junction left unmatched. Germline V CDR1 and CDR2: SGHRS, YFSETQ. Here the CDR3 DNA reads TGCGCCAGCAGCTTCAGACAGGGAAGAACCGGGGAGCTGTTTTTT. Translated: CASSFRQGRTGELFF.

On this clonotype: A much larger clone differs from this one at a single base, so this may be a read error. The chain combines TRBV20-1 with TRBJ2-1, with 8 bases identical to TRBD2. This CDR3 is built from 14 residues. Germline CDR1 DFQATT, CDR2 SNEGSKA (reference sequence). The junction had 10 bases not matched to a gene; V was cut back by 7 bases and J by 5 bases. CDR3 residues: CSVDSGVSNNEQFF. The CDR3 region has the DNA TGCAGTGTGGATAGCGGGGTATCCAACAATGAGCAGTTCTTC.

The CDR3: CSARDHRARTNYGYTF. CDR3 nucleotide sequence: TGCAGTGCTAGAGATCACAGGGCTCGGACTAACTATGGCTACACCTTC. The V and J genes are TRBV20-1 and TRBJ1-2; perhaps TRBD1 as D (6 bases). From germline, CDR1 is DFQATT and CDR2 SNEGSKA (reference sequence). V was cut by 0 bases and J by 0 bases, with 14 bases left in between. The CDR3 is 16 amino acids.

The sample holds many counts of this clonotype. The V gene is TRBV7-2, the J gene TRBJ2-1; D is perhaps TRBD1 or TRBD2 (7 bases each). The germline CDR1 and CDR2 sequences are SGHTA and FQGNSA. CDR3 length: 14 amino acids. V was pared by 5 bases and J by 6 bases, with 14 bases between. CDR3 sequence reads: CASSASGGANEQFF. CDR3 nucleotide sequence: TGTGCCAGCAGCGCCTCAGGGGGGGCCAATGAGCAGTTCTTC.

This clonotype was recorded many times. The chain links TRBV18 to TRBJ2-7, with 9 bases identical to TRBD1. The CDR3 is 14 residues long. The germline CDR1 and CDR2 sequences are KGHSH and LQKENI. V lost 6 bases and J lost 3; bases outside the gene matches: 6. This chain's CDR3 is CASSPGTGHYEQYF. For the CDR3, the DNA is TGTGCCAGCTCTCCCGGGACAGGGCACTACGAGCAGTACTTC.

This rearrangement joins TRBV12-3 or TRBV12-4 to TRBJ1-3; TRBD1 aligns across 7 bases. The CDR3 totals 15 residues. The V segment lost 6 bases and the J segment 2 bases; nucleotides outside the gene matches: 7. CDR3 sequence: CASSGTVDTGNTIYF. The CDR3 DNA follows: TGTGCCAGCAGCGGGACAGTAGATACTGGAAACACCATATATTTT.

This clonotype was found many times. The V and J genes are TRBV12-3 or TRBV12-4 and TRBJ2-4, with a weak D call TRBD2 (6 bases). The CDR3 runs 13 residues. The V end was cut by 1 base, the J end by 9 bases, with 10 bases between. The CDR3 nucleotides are TGTGCCAGCAGTTTAGGGGGGGTGGGCATTCAGTACTTC. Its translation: CASSLGGVGIQYF.

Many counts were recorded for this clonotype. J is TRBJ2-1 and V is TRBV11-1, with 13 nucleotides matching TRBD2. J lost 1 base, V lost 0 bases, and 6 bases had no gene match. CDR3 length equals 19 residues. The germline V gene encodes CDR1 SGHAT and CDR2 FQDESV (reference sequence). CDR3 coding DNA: TGTGCCAGCAGCTTAGCGCTGGGACTAGCGGGGACGTCCTACAATGAGCAGTTCTTC. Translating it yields CASSLALGLAGTSYNEQFF.

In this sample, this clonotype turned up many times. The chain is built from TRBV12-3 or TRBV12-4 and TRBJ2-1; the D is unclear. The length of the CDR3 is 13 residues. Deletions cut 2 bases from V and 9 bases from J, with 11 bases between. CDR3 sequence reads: CASSLPPAFEQFF. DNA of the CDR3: TGTGCCAGCAGTTTACCCCCAGCCTTTGAGCAGTTCTTC.

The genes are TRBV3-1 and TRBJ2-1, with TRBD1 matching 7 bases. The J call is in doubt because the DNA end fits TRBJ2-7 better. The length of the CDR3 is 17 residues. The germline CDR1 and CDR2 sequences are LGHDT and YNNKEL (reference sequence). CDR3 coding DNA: TGTGCCAGCAGCCAAGTAGGGCGACAGGGACCCTTTAATGAGCAGTACTTC. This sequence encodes CASSQVGRQGPFNEQYF.